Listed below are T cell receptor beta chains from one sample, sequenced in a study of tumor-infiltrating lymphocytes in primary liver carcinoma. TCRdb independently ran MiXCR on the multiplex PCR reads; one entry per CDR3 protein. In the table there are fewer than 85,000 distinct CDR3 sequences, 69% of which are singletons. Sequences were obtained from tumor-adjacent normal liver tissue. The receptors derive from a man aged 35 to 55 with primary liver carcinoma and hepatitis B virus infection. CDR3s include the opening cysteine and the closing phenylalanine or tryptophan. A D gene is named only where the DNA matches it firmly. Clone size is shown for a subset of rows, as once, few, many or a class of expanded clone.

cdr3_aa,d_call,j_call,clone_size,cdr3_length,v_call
CVSSLARTGGREQFF,TRBD2,TRBJ2-1,.,15,TRBV11-1
CASTRGQNTGELFF,.,TRBJ2-2,many,14,TRBV28
CASSPAGPTIYEQYF,.,TRBJ2-7,once,15,TRBV11-1
CASGLTRLAGGQHEQYF,TRBD2,TRBJ2-7,.,17,TRBV28
CATTRTGFIEKLFF,.,TRBJ1-4,.,14,TRBV15
CSVFSNSYVQYF,.,TRBJ2-7,.,12,TRBV29-1
CASSEEWTPVEQYF,.,TRBJ2-7,once,14,TRBV6-2/TRBV6-3
CASSSGDEKLFF,.,TRBJ1-4,many,12,TRBV7-9
CASSSLVATSYNEQFF,.,TRBJ2-1,once,16,TRBV13
CASSLGTYTDTQYF,.,TRBJ2-3,many,14,TRBV5-5
CASIPRVVGVGTDTQYF,.,TRBJ2-3,.,17,TRBV28
CASGYSEQTFYEQYF,.,TRBJ2-7,.,15,TRBV6-6
CASSQDEGTYEQYF,.,TRBJ2-7,.,14,TRBV4-2
CASRTRAAGELFF,.,TRBJ2-2,.,13,TRBV6-2/TRBV6-3
CASRSTSGSPRETQYF,TRBD2,TRBJ2-5,.,16,TRBV25-1
CANSLHRRQGAYERYF,TRBD1,TRBJ2-7,.,16,TRBV11-2
CATTGTDQAPQHF,TRBD1,TRBJ1-5,many,13,TRBV10-3
CGISARQGRTEAFF,TRBD1,TRBJ1-1,.,14,TRBV5-6
CASSAGLAGGNEQFF,TRBD2,TRBJ2-1,many,15,TRBV5-1
CASSHGSPNDQFF,.,TRBJ2-1,.,13,TRBV11-2
CASSQAASGVSYEQCF,TRBD2,TRBJ2-7,.,16,TRBV4-2
CTSSPGQGNEKLFF,TRBD1,TRBJ1-4,.,14,TRBV7-9
CAIESETGVNTGELFF,TRBD1,TRBJ2-2,once,16,TRBV10-3
CASSTTRGAGQPQHF,.,TRBJ1-5,.,15,TRBV28